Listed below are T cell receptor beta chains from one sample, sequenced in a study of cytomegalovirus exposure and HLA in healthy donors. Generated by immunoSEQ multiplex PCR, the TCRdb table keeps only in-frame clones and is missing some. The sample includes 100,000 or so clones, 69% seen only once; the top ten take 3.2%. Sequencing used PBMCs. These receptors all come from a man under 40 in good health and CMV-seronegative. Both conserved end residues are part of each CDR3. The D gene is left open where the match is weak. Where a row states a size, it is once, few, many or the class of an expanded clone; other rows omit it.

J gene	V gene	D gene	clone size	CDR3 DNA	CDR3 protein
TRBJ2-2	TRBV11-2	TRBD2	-	TGTGCCAGCAGCTTAGATATAGCGGGAATCTCCGGGGAGCTGTTTTTT	CASSLDIAGISGELFF
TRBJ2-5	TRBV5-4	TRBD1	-	TGTGCCAGCAGCTTGGGGGGACAGACCGAAGAGACCCAGTACTTC	CASSLGGQTEETQYF
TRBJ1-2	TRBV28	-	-	TGTGCCAGCAGTTTAGGAGGGCCTACTGGGTATGGCTACACCTTC	CASSLGGPTGYGYTF
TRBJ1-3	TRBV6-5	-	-	TGTGCCAGCAGTTACATAGCCGGATTGGGAAACACCATATATTTT	CASSYIAGLGNTIYF
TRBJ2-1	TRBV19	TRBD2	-	TGTGCCAGTAGTACGGGACTAGCGGGGCCCGTCTCCTACAATGAGCAGTTCTTC	CASSTGLAGPVSYNEQFF
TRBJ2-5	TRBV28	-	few	TGTGCCAGCAGTTTATCGGGTCAAGAGACCCAGTACTTC	CASSLSGQETQYF
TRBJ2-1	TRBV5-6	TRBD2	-	TGTGCCAGCAGCTTGGTTGGGAGGGCCGTCTCCTACAATGAGCAGTTCTTC	CASSLVGRAVSYNEQFF
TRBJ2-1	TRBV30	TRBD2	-	TGTGCCTGGAAGGGACTAGCGGGAGTCAATGAGCAGTTCTTC	CAWKGLAGVNEQFF
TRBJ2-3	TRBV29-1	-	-	TGCAGCGTTGCGGGAGAGGGAGATACGCAGTATTTT	CSVAGEGDTQYF
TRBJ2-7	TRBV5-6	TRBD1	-	TGTGCCAGCAGTACAGGGGGTATTAACTACGAGCAGTACTTC	CASSTGGINYEQYF
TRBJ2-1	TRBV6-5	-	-	TGTGCCAGCAGTGAACGTTTCCGGGAAGCTGGGCAGTTCTTC	CASSERFREAGQFF
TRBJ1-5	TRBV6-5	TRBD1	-	TGTGCCAGCAGCCCCGACAGGGGGAATCAGCCCCAGCATTTT	CASSPDRGNQPQHF
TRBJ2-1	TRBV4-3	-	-	TGCGCCAGCAGCATTGGGACATCGAGCTCCTACAATGAGCAGTTCTTC	CASSIGTSSSYNEQFF
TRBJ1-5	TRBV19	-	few	TGTGCCAGTAGCCCTGACAGAAGCAATCAGCCCCAGCATTTT	CASSPDRSNQPQHF
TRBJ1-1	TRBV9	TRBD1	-	TGTGCCAGCAGCCCCCCTGCCGGGACAGGGTATGGCACTGAAGCTTTCTTT	CASSPPAGTGYGTEAFF
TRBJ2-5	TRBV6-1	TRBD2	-	TGTGCCAGCAGGGCCGGAGCGGGAGGTGGGGAGACCCAGTACTTC	CASRAGAGGGETQYF
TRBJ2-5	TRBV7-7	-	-	TGTGCTAGCAGCTTAGCAGCGGGCCAAGAGACCCAGTACTTC	CASSLAAGQETQYF
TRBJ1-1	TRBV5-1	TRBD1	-	TGCGCCAGCGGCGCCTTGGGACAGGGGGCGGGGAACACTGAAGCTTTCTTT	CASGALGQGAGNTEAFF
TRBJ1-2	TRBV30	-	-	TGTGCCTGGAGTACCGGGGTCGATGGCTACACCTTC	CAWSTGVDGYTF
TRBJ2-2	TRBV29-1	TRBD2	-	TGCAGCGTACTCGGGCTAGCGGGAACCACCGGGGAGCTGTTTTTT	CSVLGLAGTTGELFF
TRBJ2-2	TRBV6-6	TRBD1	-	TGTGCCAGCAGTTACTCCGGGACAGGGGGCACCGGGGAGCTGTTTTTT	CASSYSGTGGTGELFF
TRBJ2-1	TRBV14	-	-	TGTGCCAGCAGCCAACTTTTAGAGTCCTACAATGAGCAGTTCTTC	CASSQLLESYNEQFF
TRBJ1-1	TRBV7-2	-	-	TGTGCCAGCAGCTACAGCGGAACGAACACTGAAGCTTTCTTT	CASSYSGTNTEAFF
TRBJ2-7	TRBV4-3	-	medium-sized	TGCGCCAGCAGCCAAGATCGGAGCGGAGGTCCCTACGAGCAGTACTTC	CASSQDRSGGPYEQYF
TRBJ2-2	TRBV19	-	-	TGTGCCAGTAGTATACAGGGAACCGGGGAGCTGTTTTTT	CASSIQGTGELFF
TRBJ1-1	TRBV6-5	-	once	TGTGCCAGCAGTTTACGAGTGAACACTGAAGCTTTCTTT	CASSLRVNTEAFF
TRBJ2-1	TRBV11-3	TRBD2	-	TGTGCCAGCAGCCCCAGACTAGCCAGAAAGGTTGCTGAGCAGTTCTTC	CASSPRLARKVAEQFF
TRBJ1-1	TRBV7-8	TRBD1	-	TGTGCCAGCAGCCCGGACAGGATGTTCGCTGAAGCTTTCTTT	CASSPDRMFAEAFF
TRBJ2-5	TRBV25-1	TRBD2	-	TGTGCCACCCAGAGAGCGGGGGGCGGTGAAGAGACCCAGTACTTC	CATQRAGGGEETQYF
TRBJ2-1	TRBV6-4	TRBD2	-	TGTGCCAGCAGTCCCCTGGCGGGAGGCCCATACAATGAGCAGTTCTTC	CASSPLAGGPYNEQFF
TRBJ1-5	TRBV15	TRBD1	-	TGTGCCACCAGCAGATACGGGACAGGGGACAATCAGCCCCAGCATTTT	CATSRYGTGDNQPQHF
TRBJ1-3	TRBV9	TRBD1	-	TGTGCCAGCAGCTTTTCCGACAGGGTCTCTGGAAACACCATATATTTT	CASSFSDRVSGNTIYF
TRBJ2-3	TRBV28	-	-	TGTGCCAGCAGGGCCCCTAAGGGGAGGAGTAGGCACACAGATACGCAGTATTTT	CASRAPKGRSRHTDTQYF
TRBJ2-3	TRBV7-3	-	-	TGTGCCAGCTCCTCGCAGGGCACAGATACGCAGTATTTT	CASSSQGTDTQYF
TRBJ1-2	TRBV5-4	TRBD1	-	TGTGCCAGCAGCCCTTCCCAACGTCGACAGGGGGACTATGGCTACACCTTC	CASSPSQRRQGDYGYTF
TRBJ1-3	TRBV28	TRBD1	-	TGTGCCAGCATAGGACAGGCCGACTCTGGAAACACCATATATTTT	CASIGQADSGNTIYF
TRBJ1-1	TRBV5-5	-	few	TGTGCCAGCAGCTTGGCGGGAGGTATAGGAACTGAAGCTTTCTTT	CASSLAGGIGTEAFF
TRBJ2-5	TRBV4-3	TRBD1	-	TGCGCCAGCAGCCAGGACAGGGGGCTGATAGAGACCCAGTACTTC	CASSQDRGLIETQYF
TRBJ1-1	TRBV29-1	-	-	TGCAGCGTTGTGAGTACAAGAGGGATATCTGAAGCTTTCTTT	CSVVSTRGISEAFF
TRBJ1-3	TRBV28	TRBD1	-	TGTGCCAGCAGGTACAGGGGGCGACAATCTGGAAACACCATATATTTT	CASRYRGRQSGNTIYF
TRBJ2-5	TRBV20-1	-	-	TGCAGTGCTAACCGAAGGGGCCCTTACTTC	CSANRRGPYF
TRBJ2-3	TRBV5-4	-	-	TGTGCCAGCAGCTTTCTGAGTCTCCCAGATACGCAGTATTTT	CASSFLSLPDTQYF
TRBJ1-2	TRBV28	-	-	TGTGCCAGCAGTTTTATTGATTCGAGAGGTGGCTACACCTTC	CASSFIDSRGGYTF
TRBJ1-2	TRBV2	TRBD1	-	TGTGCCAGCAGTGTAAAGGGACAGGTCTATGGCTACACCTTC	CASSVKGQVYGYTF
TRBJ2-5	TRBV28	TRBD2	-	TGTGCCAGCACTACGGGGGGGATAGAGACCCAGTACTTC	CASTTGGIETQYF
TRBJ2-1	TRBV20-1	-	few	TGCAGTGCTGGGCTGCCGGGAGCGGAGTTCTTC	CSAGLPGAEFF
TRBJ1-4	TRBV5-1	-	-	TGCGCCAGCAGCCCGGACAGAATTAATGAAAAACTGTTTTTT	CASSPDRINEKLFF
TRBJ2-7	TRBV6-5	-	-	TGTGCCAGCAGTTTTTTAGGACAGTCCTACGAGCAGTACTTC	CASSFLGQSYEQYF
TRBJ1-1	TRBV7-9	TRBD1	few	TGTGCCAGCACGGGACAGGGCACTGAAGCTTTCTTT	CASTGQGTEAFF
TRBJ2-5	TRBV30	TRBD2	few	TGTGCCTGGAGGCGCCTAGCGGCGCAAGAGACCCAGTACTTC	CAWRRLAAQETQYF
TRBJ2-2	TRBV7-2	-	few	TGTGCCAGCAGCGGCTGGCGGGGGCGGGGCGGGGAGCTGTTTTTT	CASSGWRGRGGELFF
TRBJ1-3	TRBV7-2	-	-	TGTGCCAGCAGCCAGGGCCGGAGGGATGGAAACACCATATATTTT	CASSQGRRDGNTIYF
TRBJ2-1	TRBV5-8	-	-	TGTGCCAGCGGCCGCACGGCAAGGGGTAATGAGCAGTTCTTC	CASGRTARGNEQFF